The source of this T cell receptor beta chain is a study of shared clonotypes between healthy human individuals. Study-wide context: Each donor's CD4 naive and CD4 memory cells filled three plates apiece, CD8 naive two, and CD8 memory one. General study results and limits: Only blood was sampled, and tissue TCR repertoires likely differ from blood ones.

HIV-negative, healthy adults without recent acute infections or vaccinations were the donors. For this clone: The antigen remains undetermined.

Sorted-subset replicate PCRs used 200 ng DNA, around 31,000 T cell genomes. Sequencing used immunoSEQ multiplex PCR; TCRdb keeps in-frame clones, though not all of them. The table lists over a million clones, around 97% of them singletons. Germline V gene sequence: CDR1 SGHRS, CDR2 YFSETQ. This CDR3 spans 13 amino acids. Trimming removed 2 bases from V and 6 bases from J; junction bases left unmatched: 4. The clonotype originates from a young man in good health. The rearrangement joins TRBV5-1 to TRBJ1-2, with 7 positions matching TRBD1. The source material was naive CD4+ T cells sorted from blood. Subset described: CD45RA+ positively selected. The CDR3 loop is CASSFQQGNGYTF. The CDR3 DNA is TGCGCCAGCAGCTTTCAACAGGGGAATGGCTACACCTTC.